This TCR beta chain was recovered during a study of blood T cell repertoires in COVID-19. Sequencing was performed with immunoSEQ multiplex PCR; in TCRdb, only in-frame clones are kept and a portion is missing. The table shows roughly 71,000 clones, with 84% occurring only once. CDR1 and CDR2 (germline): SGHDT, YYEEEE. The ends were cut back, 4 bases at V and 0 bases at J, with 13 bases in the middle. The CDR3 loop spans 15 amino acids. The TCR comes from a man aged 50 or older with active COVID-19. The chain uses TRBV5-6 and TRBJ1-1, with a possible D match to TRBD1 (6 bases). The specimen sequenced was peripheral blood. The CDR3 DNA reads as TGTGCCAGCAGCCCCGGACAGAAAATGAACACTGAAGCTTTCTTT. Translation gives CASSPGQKMNTEAFF.